The 26 T cell receptor beta chains below were found in one sample sequenced in a study of blood T cell repertoires in COVID-19. Generated by immunoSEQ multiplex PCR, the TCRdb table keeps only in-frame clones and is missing some. The table lists under 200,000 clones, 60% to 85% of them singletons. The source material was peripheral blood. The receptors were gathered from a woman aged 60-75 years with COVID-19, enrolled during active disease.

This rearrangement joins TRBV29-1 to TRBJ2-5; TRBD2 agrees at 8 bases. The CDR3 is made up of 13 amino acids. The V segment lost 4 bases and the J segment 5 bases; nucleotides outside the gene matches: 6. CDR1 is SQVTM, CDR2 ANQGSEA, per germline. The CDR3 is CSVGSGSGETQYF. The CDR3, as DNA: TGCAGCGTTGGAAGCGGGAGCGGTGAGACCCAGTACTTC.

The chain carries TRBV27 and TRBJ2-2, with no clear D. From germline, CDR1 is MNHEY and CDR2 SMNVEV (reference sequence). The V gene lost 5 bases and the J gene lost 7 bases, with 14 bases spanning the gap. The CDR3 is 14 residues long. CDR3 loop: CASSAPSIFGELFF. DNA for the CDR3: TGTGCCAGCAGTGCCCCATCTATCTTCGGGGAGCTGTTTTTT.

The V gene is TRBV7-8, the J gene TRBJ1-4, with D possibly TRBD1 on 6 matching bases. This CDR3 region has 13 residues. Trimming removed 1 base from V and 8 bases from J, with 8 bases in between. Germline CDR1 SGHVS, CDR2 FQNEAQ. CDR3 residues: CASSLDRDEKLFF. The CDR3 nucleotides are TGTGCCAGCAGCTTAGACAGGGACGAAAAACTGTTTTTT.

The V gene is TRBV24-1, the J gene TRBJ2-7; D perhaps matches TRBD1 (7 bases). CDR3 length equals 15 residues. Per germline, CDR1 KGHDR and CDR2 SFDVKD. Trimming cost V 4 bases and J 0 bases, with 12 bases left between them. The CDR3 DNA sequence: TGTGCCACCAGTGAGGGGGGACAGACCTCCTACGAGCAGTACTTC. As protein: CATSEGGQTSYEQYF.

The V and J genes are TRBV5-4 and TRBJ2-3, with TRBD2 matching over 11 bases. The V and J ends lost 4 bases and 2 bases, in that order; junction bases with no gene match: 3. From germline, CDR1 is SGHNT and CDR2 YYREEE (reference sequence). The CDR3 consists of 15 residues. Here the CDR3 DNA reads TGTGCCAGCAGCCGTAGCGGGGGGGCCACAGATACGCAGTATTTT. Its translation is CASSRSGGATDTQYF.

The V call is TRBV5-1, the J call TRBJ2-2, with 8 nucleotides matching TRBD1. V shed 4 bases, J shed 8 bases, and the junction held 13 bases outside the gene matches. Germline CDR1 and CDR2: SGHRS and YFSETQ. The CDR3 contains 16 residues. In DNA, the CDR3 is TGCGCCAGCAGCCAAGCATTGCTCGGACAGGGAGGGGAGCTGTTTTTT. Amino acid sequence: CASSQALLGQGGELFF.

The CDR3 here is CATSKTGSLANEKLFF. CDR3 bases: TGTGCCACCAGCAAAACAGGGTCCTTGGCTAATGAAAAACTGTTTTTT. The chain is built from TRBV15 and TRBJ1-4; maybe TRBD1 (6 bases). The V end lost 4 bases, the J end lost 3 bases, and 15 bases lay between the germline ends. Germline values: CDR1 LNHNV, CDR2 YYDKDF (reference sequence). The CDR3 is made up of 16 amino acids.

The V gene is TRBV5-1, the J gene TRBJ2-5, with D tentatively TRBD1 (6 bases). The germline V and J ends were trimmed by 3 bases and 3 bases, with 12 bases remaining between them. This CDR3 is 14 amino acids long. Germline V lookup: CDR1 SGHRS, CDR2 YFSETQ. The CDR3 DNA reads TGCGCCAGCAGCTCCTTGGGGGACAAAGAGACCCAGTACTTC. Its protein is CASSSLGDKETQYF.

The J gene is TRBJ2-6, the V gene TRBV15; 7 positions match TRBD1. V gave up 3 bases and J gave up 0 bases; unmatched junction bases: 2. Germline V CDR1 and CDR2: LNHNV, YYDKDF (reference sequence). This CDR3 comprises 16 residues. CDR3 in DNA: TGTGCCACCAGCAGCCACAGGGGCTCTGGGGCCAACGTCCTGACTTTC. This translates into CATSSHRGSGANVLTF.

V is TRBV30 and J is TRBJ2-3, with TRBD2 matching over 12 bases. CDR1 GTSNPN and CDR2 SVGIG come from the germline V gene (reference sequence). The CDR3 length is 16 residues. Losses at the gene ends were 3 bases for V and 4 bases for J; bases not matched to a gene: 8. For the CDR3, the DNA is TGTGCCTGGAGCCTCCCCGCTAGCGGGAGGGCAGATACGCAGTATTTT. Protein sequence: CAWSLPASGRADTQYF.

This clone has a handful of counts. The V and J genes are TRBV18 and TRBJ2-7; 10 bases fit TRBD1. This CDR3 is built from 15 residues. Germline V gene lookup returns CDR1 KGHSH and CDR2 LQKENI. Germline trimming cut 3 bases from V and 6 bases from J; bases unmatched to any gene: 8. The CDR3 loop is CASSPWTGGGGEQYF. The CDR3 DNA is TGTGCCAGCTCACCCTGGACAGGGGGAGGGGGCGAGCAGTACTTC.

The chain links TRBV6-8 to TRBJ2-2; 8 positions match TRBD2. The CDR3 is made up of 15 amino acids. V shed 5 bases and J 1 base; nucleotides not matched to a gene: 3. The germline V gene encodes CDR1 MNHGY and CDR2 SAAAGT. The CDR3 region is CASSHSGENTGELFF. The CDR3 region has the DNA TGTGCCAGCAGTCATAGCGGGGAGAACACCGGGGAGCTGTTTTTT.

The chain employs TRBV5-8 and TRBJ1-1, with unresolved D. This CDR3 is 11 amino acids long. From germline, CDR1 is SGHTS and CDR2 YDEGEE. The V end was cut by 4 bases, the J end by 8 bases, with 9 bases between. CDR3 protein: CASSLLAEAFF. DNA for the CDR3: TGTGCCAGCAGCCTTCTAGCGGAAGCTTTCTTT. The full variable domain, rest sourced from reference TRBV5-8 and TRBJ1-1, is EAGVTQSPTHLIKTRGQQATLRCSPISGHTSVYWYQQALGLGLQFLLWYDEGEERNRGNFPPRFSGRQFPNYSSELNVNALELEDSALYLCASSLLAEAFFGQGTRLTVV.

With regard to this clone: The same CDR3 can be traced to other DNA sequences in this sample. The chain recombines TRBV7-2 with TRBJ2-5, with 7 bases lining up with TRBD1. The germline gives CDR1 SGHTA, CDR2 FQGNSA. Trimming took 5 bases from V and 5 from J; bases not matched to a gene: 5. This CDR3 is 13 amino acids long. CDR3 sequence (DNA): TGTGCCAGCAGCCGGGACAGAAGGGAGACCCAGTACTTC. Encoded protein: CASSRDRRETQYF.

This clone was found once. The J gene is TRBJ2-1, the V gene TRBV15; a possible D gene is TRBD2 (5 bases). Germline lookup yields CDR1 LNHNV and CDR2 YYDKDF (reference sequence). V was trimmed by 1 base and J by 4 bases, leaving 11 bases between them. CDR3 size: 15 residues. In DNA, the CDR3 is TGTGCCACCAGCAGAGTTGGGAGAATTTACAATGAGCAGTTCTTC. Amino acids: CATSRVGRIYNEQFF.

This chain connects TRBV28 to TRBJ1-4; D gene unclear. The V and J ends lost 2 bases and 7 bases respectively, with 11 bases between them. Germline values: CDR1 MDHEN, CDR2 SYDVKM. The CDR3 length is 14 residues. The CDR3 DNA is TGTGCCAGCAGTTTACTGGGAGGGCGTGAAAAACTGTTTTTT. Residues: CASSLLGGREKLFF.

The CDR3 sequence is CASSLVGPRDEQYF. The CDR3 DNA reads as TGCGCCAGCAGCTTGGTGGGCCCGAGGGACGAGCAGTACTTC. The chain links TRBV5-1 to TRBJ2-7, with D perhaps matching TRBD2 (5 bases). The V gene lost 0 bases and the J gene lost 5 bases, with 12 bases spanning the gap. The CDR3 sequence is 14 residues long. Germline V CDR1 and CDR2: SGHRS, YFSETQ. Based on the CDR3 plus reference TRBV5-1 and TRBJ2-7, the full variable domain is KAGVTQTPRYLIKTRGQQVTLSCSPISGHRSVSWYQQTPGQGLQFLFEYFSETQRNKGNFPGRFSGRQFSNSRSEMNVSTLELGDSALYLCASSLVGPRDEQYFGPGTRLTVT.

This clone was recorded at least ten times. The chain links TRBV5-1 to TRBJ2-3; maybe TRBD2 (5 bases). Germline-derived CDR1 and CDR2 are SGHRS and YFSETQ. The V end lost 1 base, the J end lost 4 bases, and 13 bases lay between the germline ends. The CDR3 consists of 15 residues. DNA for the CDR3: TGCGCCAGCAGCTTGAGAGGGATGGGGTCAGATACGCAGTATTTT. Translating gives CASSLRGMGSDTQYF.

The gene calls are TRBV6-4 and TRBJ2-1; 13 nucleotides match TRBD2. This CDR3 is 15 amino acids long. V was clipped by 0 bases and J by 7 bases; unmatched bases: 0. Germline assignment: CDR1 MRHNA and CDR2 SNTAGT. The DNA of the CDR3 is TGTGCCAGCAGTGACTCACTAGCGGGGGGGAATGAGCAGTTCTTC. This sequence encodes CASSDSLAGGNEQFF.

This clone came up once. The rearrangement links TRBV28 to TRBJ1-6, with TRBD1 matching 7 bases. Trimming cost V 7 bases and J 9 bases; bases outside gene matches: 9. CDR3 length equals 14 residues. Germline CDR1 reads MDHEN; CDR2 reads SYDVKM. CDR3 loop: CASTPGQHVSPLHF. CDR3 bases: TGTGCCAGCACACCGGGACAGCATGTTTCACCCCTCCACTTT.

J is TRBJ1-3 and V is TRBV25-1; D possibly corresponds to TRBD1 (6 bases). V gave up 4 bases and J gave up 3 bases, with 13 bases separating them. Germline CDR1 MGHDK, CDR2 SYGVNS. The CDR3 loop spans 15 amino acids. The CDR3 protein is CASSATGSGGNTIYF. For the CDR3, the DNA is TGTGCCAGCAGTGCAACAGGGTCAGGTGGAAACACCATATATTTT.

This clone was found a few times. CDR3 in amino acids: CASCLSSGNTIYF. CDR3 nucleotide sequence: TGTGCCAGCTGCCTGAGCTCTGGAAACACCATATATTTT. This chain joins TRBV11-2 and TRBJ1-3, with D hard to call. V was trimmed by 8 bases and J by 0 bases, leaving 8 bases between them. This CDR3 is built from 13 residues. Germline V gene sequence: CDR1 SGHAT, CDR2 FQNNGV. The variable domain in full, completed from reference TRBV11-2 and TRBJ1-3, reads EAGVAQSPRYKIIEKRQSVAFWCNPISGHATLYWYQQILGQGPKLLIQFQNNGVVDDSQLPKDRFSAERLKGVDSTLKIQPAKLEDSAVYLCASCLSSGNTIYFGEGSWLTVV.

The genes are TRBV28 and TRBJ1-5; maybe TRBD1 (5 bases). The CDR3 is 14 amino acids. The V end lost 7 bases, the J end lost 2 bases, and 12 bases lay between the germline ends. Germline loops: CDR1 MDHEN, CDR2 SYDVKM. In DNA, the CDR3 is TGTGCCAGCAACGGGGGGGTTCGCAATCAGCCCCAGCATTTT. Protein sequence: CASNGGVRNQPQHF.

This chain connects TRBV5-4 to TRBJ1-3; the D gene is possibly TRBD1 (6 bases). The CDR3 runs 16 residues. V lost 3 bases and J lost 1, with 14 bases in between. Per germline, CDR1 SGHNT and CDR2 YYREEE (reference sequence). DNA of the CDR3: TGTGCCAGCAGCTCCCCCAGGGGAAAATCTGGAAACACCATATATTTT. This gives the protein CASSSPRGKSGNTIYF.

CDR3 nucleotides: TGTGCCAGCAGTTTGAAAGGGACAGGGTCGTCCAAAAACATTCAGTACTTC. Translation: CASSLKGTGSSKNIQYF. The chain recombines TRBV28 with TRBJ2-4, with 9 bases fitting TRBD1. Germline loops: CDR1 MDHEN, CDR2 SYDVKM. V lost 3 bases and J lost 2; bases outside the gene matches: 8. The CDR3 runs 17 residues.

CDR3 protein: CATSDYGLAGGGTKETQYF. The CDR3 DNA reads TGTGCCACCAGTGACTATGGACTAGCGGGAGGGGGTACGAAAGAGACCCAGTACTTC. The chain uses TRBV24-1 and TRBJ2-5; TRBD2 matches at 15 bases. Trimming took 4 bases from V and 3 from J; bases not matched to a gene: 11. CDR1 is KGHDR and CDR2 is SFDVKD in the germline V gene. This CDR3 contains 19 residues.